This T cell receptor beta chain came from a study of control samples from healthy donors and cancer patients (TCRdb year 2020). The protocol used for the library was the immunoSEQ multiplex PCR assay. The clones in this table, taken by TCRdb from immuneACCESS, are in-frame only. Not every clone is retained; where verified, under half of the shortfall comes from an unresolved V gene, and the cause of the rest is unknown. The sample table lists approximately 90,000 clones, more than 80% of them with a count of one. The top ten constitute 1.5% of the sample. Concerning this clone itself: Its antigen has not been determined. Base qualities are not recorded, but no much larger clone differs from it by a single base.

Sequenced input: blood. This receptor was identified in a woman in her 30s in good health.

The DNA is as follows: TGTGCCAGCAGCAAAATTAACAGGAAAGGGGTGAATCAGCCCCAGCATTTT. This yields the protein CASSKINRKGVNQPQHF. This receptor chain uses TRBV21-1 and TRBJ1-5; the D call of TRBD1 is as the table states it, not checked on the DNA. TRBV21-1 is an annotated pseudogene. Counted from cysteine to phenylalanine, this CDR3 has 17 amino acids. CDR3 DNA is the only sequence kept; it has 51 bases, read in frame from the first base.